These 19 T cell receptor beta chains were sequenced from one sample in a study of blood T cell repertoires in COVID-19. Only in-frame clones appear in the TCRdb table, and some are missing; sequencing was by immunoSEQ multiplex PCR. The repertoire consists of fewer than 200,000 clones, with roughly 79% occurring once and the leading ten covering 12%. The sequencing input was peripheral blood. These receptors were obtained from a woman over 75 with COVID-19, enrolled during active disease.

The J gene is TRBJ2-5, the V gene TRBV5-8, with D possibly TRBD1 on 6 matching bases. Between the trimmed V and J ends, which lost 4 bases and 0 bases, there was a span of 13 bases. Germline values: CDR1 SGHTS, CDR2 YDEGEE. This CDR3 is 15 amino acids long. The CDR3 here is CASSVRTVYQETQYF. CDR3 nucleotide sequence: TGTGCCAGCAGCGTCAGGACAGTGTACCAAGAGACCCAGTACTTC.

The gene calls are TRBV27 and TRBJ2-3, with 8 positions matching TRBD2. This CDR3 spans 15 amino acids. V was clipped by 5 bases and J by 4 bases; unmatched bases: 8. Germline V gene data show CDR1 as MNHEY and CDR2 as SMNVEV (reference sequence). In nucleotides, the CDR3 is TGTGCCAGCAGTCATAGCGGGATAAGGGCAGATACGCAGTATTTT. Its translation: CASSHSGIRADTQYF.

A single count supports this clone. The chain employs TRBV19 and TRBJ1-5; 9 nucleotides align to TRBD1. V shed 4 bases and J 3 bases; nucleotides not matched to a gene: 4. CDR3 length: 15 residues. CDR1 and CDR2 (germline): LNHDA, SQIVND (reference sequence). DNA for the CDR3: TGTGCCAGTAGTACGCGGACAGGGGACAATCAGCCCCAGCATTTT. As protein: CASSTRTGDNQPQHF.

The chain carries TRBV12-3 or TRBV12-4 and TRBJ1-1, with D perhaps TRBD1 (6 bases). V shed 8 bases and J shed 7 bases, with 14 bases lying between them. The CDR3 length is 12 residues. CDR3 DNA sequence: TGTGCCAGCGAGGGGGGGGCGAGTGAAGCTTTCTTT. It translates to CASEGGASEAFF.

The rearrangement uses TRBV5-5 and TRBJ2-5; unclear D gene. The germline gives CDR1 SGHKS, CDR2 YYEKEE (reference sequence). Trimming stripped 3 bases from V and 5 bases from J, with 8 bases between. CDR3 length: 12 amino acids. The CDR3 DNA follows: TGTGCCAGCAGCTCCCTCGGGGAGACCCAGTACTTC. It is translated as CASSSLGETQYF.

This sequence joins TRBV7-3 and TRBJ2-7; TRBD2 matches 7 bases. Trimming took 1 base from V and 2 from J; bases not matched to a gene: 5. The CDR3 length is 15 residues. CDR1 SGHTA and CDR2 FQGTGA come from the germline V gene. The chain's CDR3 is CASSLMAGDAYEQYF. The DNA for the CDR3 is TGTGCCAGCAGCTTAATGGCGGGGGACGCCTACGAGCAGTACTTC. The full variable domain, completed using reference TRBV7-3 and TRBJ2-7, is GAGVSQTPSNKVTEKGKYVELRCDPISGHTALYWYRQSLGQGPEFLIYFQGTGAADDSGLPNDRFFAVRPEGSVSTLKIQRTERGDSAVYLCASSLMAGDAYEQYFGPGTRLTVT.

The V call is TRBV6-2 or TRBV6-3, the J call TRBJ1-5; 11 bases line up with TRBD1. This CDR3 is 15 amino acids long. V was pared by 6 bases and J by 3 bases, with 4 bases of the junction left unmatched. The germline CDR1 and CDR2 sequences are MNHEY and SVGEGT. In DNA, the CDR3 is TGTGCCAGCAGCTCGGGACAGGGGGACAATCAGCCCCAGCATTTT. Amino acid sequence: CASSSGQGDNQPQHF.

The chain carries TRBV21-1 and TRBJ2-3; whether TRBD1, the table's D call, matches the DNA was not checked. TRBV21-1 is reported as a pseudogene. This CDR3 is 15 amino acids long. The chain's CDR3 is CASSKEVGGADTQYF. In DNA form, the CDR3 reads TGTGCCAGCAGCAAAGAGGTAGGGGGAGCAGATACGCAGTATTTT.

The V gene is TRBV5-1, the J gene TRBJ2-5; D perhaps matches TRBD1 (6 bases). CDR1 and CDR2 (germline): SGHRS, YFSETQ. The CDR3 length is 14 residues. Deletions cut 5 bases from V and 3 bases from J, with 14 bases between. CDR3 nucleotide sequence: TGCGCCAGCAGGGGACAACCAGGGGAAGAGACCCAGTACTTC. It encodes CASRGQPGEETQYF.

The J gene is TRBJ2-3, the V gene TRBV7-2; possible D gene TRBD2, 5 bases. Trimming stripped 1 base from V and 3 bases from J, with 14 bases between. Germline V CDR1 and CDR2: SGHTA, FQGNSA. The CDR3 length is 16 residues. The chain's CDR3 is CASSLGPATGTDTQYF. CDR3 in DNA: TGTGCCAGCAGCTTAGGGCCCGCGACGGGAACAGATACGCAGTATTTT.

This clone was observed many times. V is TRBV2 and J is TRBJ1-2; maybe TRBD1 (5 bases). V shed 6 bases and J shed 7 bases, with 18 bases lying between them. Germline V gene sequence: CDR1 SNHLY, CDR2 FYNNEI. There are 14 residues in the CDR3. The DNA of the CDR3 is TGTGCCAGCAGCCCAACCGGGGGGGAGGGTGGCTACACCTTC. Amino acids: CASSPTGGEGGYTF.

In its sample, this clone was seen a few times. The chain employs TRBV9 and TRBJ2-1, with 11 bases identical to TRBD2. Looked up from germline, CDR1 is SGDLS and CDR2 is YYNGEE. This CDR3 region has 15 residues. The V and J ends lost 0 bases and 9 bases, in that order; junction bases with no gene match: 5. The CDR3 DNA is TGTGCCAGCAGCGTAGGGACTAGCGGGTTGCGTGAGCAGTTCTTC. It is translated as CASSVGTSGLREQFF.

This clone was recorded only once. V is TRBV28 and J is TRBJ2-5; 7 positions match TRBD1. This CDR3 spans 12 amino acids. The ends lost 4 bases at V and 7 bases at J; junction bases unmatched: 3. The germline V gene has CDR1 MDHEN and CDR2 SYDVKM. CDR3 sequence: CASSSDRRTQYF. CDR3 nucleotide sequence: TGTGCCAGCAGTTCGGACAGGAGGACCCAGTACTTC.

The chain combines TRBV29-1 with TRBJ1-1, with D tentatively TRBD1 (5 bases). Germline V gene sequence: CDR1 SQVTM, CDR2 ANQGSEA. The CDR3 extends over 11 amino acids. The V end was cut by 4 bases, the J end by 8 bases, with 11 bases between. In DNA form, the CDR3 reads TGCAGCGTTGGGACAATCCCAGAAGCTTTCTTT. Its protein product is CSVGTIPEAFF.

CDR3 region: CASSYVGQGADNSPLHF. The CDR3 bases are TGTGCCAGCAGTTACGTCGGGCAGGGGGCCGATAATTCACCCCTCCACTTT. This chain links TRBV6-2 or TRBV6-3 with TRBJ1-6; the match to TRBD1 covers 8 bases. This CDR3 spans 17 amino acids. Germline V gene data show CDR1 as MNHEY and CDR2 as SVGEGT. V lost 2 bases to trimming and J lost 5 bases; unmatched junction nucleotides: 8.

The chain links TRBV10-3 to TRBJ1-3; 7 nucleotides align to TRBD1. Germline CDR1 is ENHRY and CDR2 is SYGVKD. This CDR3 contains 13 residues. The V and J ends lost 3 bases and 5 bases, in that order; junction bases with no gene match: 1. The CDR3 DNA follows: TGTGCCATCAGTGAACAGGGGAGAAACACCATATATTTT. It is translated as CAISEQGRNTIYF.

This rearrangement joins TRBV7-2 to TRBJ1-2, with 7 bases matching TRBD1. CDR1 is SGHTA, CDR2 FQGNSA, per germline. V lost 6 bases to trimming and J lost 2 bases; unmatched junction nucleotides: 3. CDR3 size: 13 residues. The CDR3 spells CASRMTGNYGYTF. The DNA for the CDR3 is TGTGCCAGCAGGATGACAGGGAACTATGGCTACACCTTC.

This clone was seen only once. The J gene is TRBJ2-5, the V gene TRBV18; 7 bases align to TRBD2. The germline gives CDR1 KGHSH, CDR2 LQKENI. The trim removed 6 bases at V and 2 bases at J, leaving 9 bases unmatched. The CDR3 totals 15 residues. This CDR3 is CASSPRSGEQETQYF. Here the CDR3 DNA reads TGTGCCAGCTCCCCGAGGAGCGGGGAACAAGAGACCCAGTACTTC. The entire variable domain, with the rest obtained from reference TRBV18 and TRBJ2-5, is as follows: NAGVMQNPRHLVRRRGQEARLRCSPMKGHSHVYWYRQLPEEGLKFMVYLQKENIIDESGMPKERFSAEFPKEGPSILRIQQVVRGDSAAYFCASSPRSGEQETQYFGPGTRLLVL.

The rearrangement uses TRBV6-5 and TRBJ1-2; 8 nucleotides agree with TRBD1. The CDR3 is 12 residues long. After removal of 6 bases from V and 4 bases from J, the junction contained 1 base not matched to a gene. Germline V gene data show CDR1 as MNHEY and CDR2 as SVGAGI. CDR3 bases: TGTGCCAGCAGCGGACAGGGCTATGGCTACACCTTC. Its protein is CASSGQGYGYTF.